This T cell receptor beta chain came from a study of beta chain features in type 1 diabetes. General observations from the study: Shorter templates might be favored by PCR, and equally so in patients and in controls. High-TCR-expressing cells could be over-represented by cDNA sequencing.

Blood was collected once per donor into heparin, averaging about 116 mL. The authors obtained over 95% purity in all sorted populations. This CDR3 region has 13 residues. Trimming took 6 bases from V and 3 from J, leaving 12 bases between them. Germline V CDR1 and CDR2: SGHDN, FVKESK. Of the isolated RNA, all was reverse transcribed, and so the sequenced material was expressed TCRB transcripts. Produced via immunoSEQ multiplex PCR; TCRdb's table is partial and in-frame only. The data show 310,000 or so clones, 7.5% to 9% seen once. This clone was detected ten times or more. The antigen is undetermined. The sequencing input was central memory CD4+ T cells from blood. The chain joins TRBV14 to TRBJ2-7, with D perhaps TRBD2 (6 bases). The TCR comes from a woman younger than 35 in good health. DNA for the CDR3: TGTGCCAGCAGAAGACTAGGGGACTACGAGCAGTACTTC. This sequence encodes CASRRLGDYEQYF.